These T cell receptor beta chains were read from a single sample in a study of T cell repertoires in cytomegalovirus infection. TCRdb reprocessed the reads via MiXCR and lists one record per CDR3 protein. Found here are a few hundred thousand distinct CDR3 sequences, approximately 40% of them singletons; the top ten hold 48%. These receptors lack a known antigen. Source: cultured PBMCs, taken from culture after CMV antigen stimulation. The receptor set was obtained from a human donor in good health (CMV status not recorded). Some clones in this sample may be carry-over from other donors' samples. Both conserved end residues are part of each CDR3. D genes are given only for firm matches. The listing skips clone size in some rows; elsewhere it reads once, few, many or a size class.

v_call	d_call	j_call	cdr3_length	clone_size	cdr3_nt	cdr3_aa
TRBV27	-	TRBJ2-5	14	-	TGTGCCAGCAGTGCTGGACAGAGACAAGAGACCCAGTACTTC	CASSAGQRQETQYF
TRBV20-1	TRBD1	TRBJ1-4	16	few	TGCAGTGCTAGTGAGGCAGGGGGAGAGTCTTATGAAAAACTGTTTTTT	CSASEAGGESYEKLFF
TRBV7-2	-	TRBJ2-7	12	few	TGTGCCAGCAGCTTAGTTCAGGTTGAGCAGTACTTC	CASSLVQVEQYF
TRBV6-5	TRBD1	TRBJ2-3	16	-	TGTGCCAGCAGTTACGGTACAGGGGATCCAGTCGATACGCAGTATTTT	CASSYGTGDPVDTQYF
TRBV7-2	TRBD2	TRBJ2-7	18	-	TGTGCCAGCAGCCCAGGGGGGGCGGGAGGGCCGAGAACCTACGAGCAGTACTTC	CASSPGGAGGPRTYEQYF
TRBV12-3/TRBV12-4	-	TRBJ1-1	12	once	TGTGCCAGCAGTCAAAGGACAGTTGAAGCTTTCTTT	CASSQRTVEAFF
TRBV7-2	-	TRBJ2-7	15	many	TGTGCCAGCAGCCGCCTCCAGGGCTTATCCTACGAGCAGTACTTC	CASSRLQGLSYEQYF
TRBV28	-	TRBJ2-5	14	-	TGTGCCACCGCGACGTTGGGCGGTCAAGAGACCCAGTACTTC	CATATLGGQETQYF
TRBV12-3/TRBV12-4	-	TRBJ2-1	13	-	TGTGCCAGCAGGCTAAACAGATACAATGAGCAGTTCTTC	CASRLNRYNEQFF
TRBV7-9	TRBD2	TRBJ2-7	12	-	TGTGCCAGCAGCTTAAATTACCCCGGGGGGGACTTC	CASSLNYPGGDF
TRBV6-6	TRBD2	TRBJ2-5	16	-	TGTGCCAGCAGTTATGGTGGCGGGGGGCACCAAGAGACCCAGTACTTC	CASSYGGGGHQETQYF
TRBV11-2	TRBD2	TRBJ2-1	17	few	TGTGCCAGCAGCCCTGCGGGGGGGAGCGGAATATACAATGAGCAGTTCTTC	CASSPAGGSGIYNEQFF
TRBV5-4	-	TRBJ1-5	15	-	TGTGCCAGCAGCTTCGGGGGGGTGGGGCCTCAGCCCCAGCATTTT	CASSFGGVGPQPQHF
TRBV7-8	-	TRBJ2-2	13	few	TGTGCCAGCCGGCGCTCCGAAAGGGAGGAGCTGTTTTTT	CASRRSEREELFF
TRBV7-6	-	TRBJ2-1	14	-	TGTGCCAGCAGCACTTGGGACACTTACAATGAGCAGTTCTTC	CASSTWDTYNEQFF
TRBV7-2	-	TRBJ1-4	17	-	TGTGCCAGCAGCTTAAGTACAGGGCCTCCAACTAATGAAAAACTGTTTTTT	CASSLSTGPPTNEKLFF
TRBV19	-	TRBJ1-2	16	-	TGTGCCAGTAGTAGGGCCGAGACGGACACTTACTATGGCTACACCTTC	CASSRAETDTYYGYTF
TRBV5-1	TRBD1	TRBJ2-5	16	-	TGCGCCAGCAGCCAAACCGCTGGGACAGCGCGTGGGACCCAGTACTTC	CASSQTAGTARGTQYF
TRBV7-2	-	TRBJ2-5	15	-	TGTGCCAGCAGCTTGCTACGGGGGCGGGCGGAGACCCAGTACTTC	CASSLLRGRAETQYF
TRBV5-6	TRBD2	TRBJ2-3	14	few	TGTGCCAGCAGCTTGGGGACTAGCGAAGATACGCAGTATTTT	CASSLGTSEDTQYF
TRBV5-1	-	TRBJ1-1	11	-	TGCGCCAGCAGCCACGGGGCTGAAGCTTTCTTT	CASSHGAEAFF
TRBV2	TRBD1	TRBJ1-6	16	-	TGTGCCAGCAGTGAAAAGGGGGCCAACTATAATTCACCCCTCCACTTT	CASSEKGANYNSPLHF
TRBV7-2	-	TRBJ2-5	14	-	TGTGCCAGCAGCTTAGTGTCTCATCAAGAGACCCAGTACTTC	CASSLVSHQETQYF
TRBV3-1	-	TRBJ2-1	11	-	TGTGCCAGCAGGGGAATGCATGAGCAGTTCTTC	CASRGMHEQFF
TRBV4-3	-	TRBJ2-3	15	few	TGCGCCAGCAGCCAAGAGAGTCAGGGGACAGATACGCAGTATTTT	CASSQESQGTDTQYF